These T cell receptor beta chains were read from a single sample in a study of cytomegalovirus exposure and HLA in healthy donors. Some clones are missing from TCRdb's copy, which holds only in-frame ones; the method was immunoSEQ multiplex PCR. The sample contains approximately 120,000 clones, roughly 78% of which appear only once. What was sequenced was PBMCs. These receptors were taken from a man aged 30 to 45 in good health and CMV-seropositive. Both conserved end residues are part of each CDR3. The order of the fields is V gene, clone size, D gene, J gene, CDR3 DNA, CDR3 protein. D genes are given only for firm matches. Expanded clones get a size class; other rows say once, few or many, or leave the size out.

TRBV9	NA	NA	TRBJ1-1	TGTGCCAGCAGCGTACAGGTGAACACTGAAGCTTTCTTT	CASSVQVNTEAFF
TRBV9	NA	TRBD1	TRBJ2-5	TGTGCCAGCAGCGTAGAGGGACAGGGAGGAGAGACCCAGTACTTC	CASSVEGQGGETQYF
TRBV4-2	NA	NA	TRBJ2-2	TGTGCCAGCAGCCAAGATTTGGCAGGGGCGAACACCGGGGAGCTGTTTTTT	CASSQDLAGANTGELFF
TRBV19	once	TRBD1	TRBJ2-7	TGTGCCAGTAGTGTGACAGGGTCTTCCTACGAGCAGTACTTC	CASSVTGSSYEQYF
TRBV6-6	few	NA	TRBJ2-2	TGTGCCAGCAGTGGGACATCCAGCACCGGGGAGCTGTTTTTT	CASSGTSSTGELFF
TRBV10-1	NA	NA	TRBJ2-1	TGCGCCAGCAGTCCTGACGGAGTCAATGAGCAGTTCTTC	CASSPDGVNEQFF
TRBV9	NA	NA	TRBJ1-1	TGTGCCAGCAGCGTAGCATCGAACACTGAAGCTTTCTTT	CASSVASNTEAFF
TRBV2	NA	NA	TRBJ2-6	TGTGCCAGCAGGAGAGAGGGTACTGGGGCCAACGTCCTGACTTTC	CASRREGTGANVLTF
TRBV7-6	NA	NA	TRBJ2-3	TGTGCCAGCAGCTTTACGGGCACAGATACGCAGTATTTT	CASSFTGTDTQYF
TRBV7-6	NA	TRBD2	TRBJ2-3	TGTGCCAGCAGCTTAGGGCTTAGCGGGAGGCCCCTCACAGATACGCAGTATTTT	CASSLGLSGRPLTDTQYF
TRBV27	NA	NA	TRBJ1-1	TGTGCCAGCAGTTTGCGGGGCGCCCGTGGGAACACTGAAGCTTTCTTT	CASSLRGARGNTEAFF
TRBV25-1	NA	NA	TRBJ2-3	TGTGCCAGCAGTGATACTTTTATCAGCACAGATACGCAGTATTTT	CASSDTFISTDTQYF
TRBV6-1	once	NA	TRBJ1-5	TGTGCCAGCAGTGAAGGGGCACAGCCCCAGCATTTT	CASSEGAQPQHF
TRBV6-1	NA	TRBD1	TRBJ2-2	TGTGCCAGCAGTGATCGAACAGGGGTCACGGGGACCGGGGAGCTGTTTTTT	CASSDRTGVTGTGELFF
TRBV7-6	NA	TRBD1	TRBJ2-7	TGTGCCAGCAGCGCTTCCGGGACAGGGTCAACCGAGCAGTACTTC	CASSASGTGSTEQYF
TRBV5-1	NA	TRBD2	TRBJ2-7	TGCGCCAGCAGCTTCGCGGGAGGGGGGGAGCAGTACTTC	CASSFAGGGEQYF
TRBV25-1	NA	NA	TRBJ1-5	TGTGCCAGCAGTGTGTCGGTGGGCAATCAGCCCCAGCATTTT	CASSVSVGNQPQHF
TRBV19	few	NA	TRBJ2-7	TGTGCCAGTAGTATAAGGATCCAGGACATGGGGCAGTACTTC	CASSIRIQDMGQYF
TRBV19	NA	NA	TRBJ2-2	TGTGCCAGTCGGGACTTCGTCCCCGCAACCGGGGAGCTGTTTTTT	CASRDFVPATGELFF
TRBV2	NA	NA	TRBJ1-5	TGTGCCAGCAACGTACAGCTCAATCAGCCCCAGCATTTT	CASNVQLNQPQHF
TRBV10-3	once	TRBD2	TRBJ2-1	TGTGCCACCAGACCGGGACTAGCGGGAAACAATGAGCAGTTCTTC	CATRPGLAGNNEQFF
TRBV4-3	few	TRBD1	TRBJ1-2	TGCGCCAGCAGCGGACAGGGGGCGAAGGGCTACACCTTC	CASSGQGAKGYTF
TRBV7-9	NA	TRBD1	TRBJ2-6	TGTGCCGGCGGGACAGGGAGTATCTCTGGGGCCAACGTCCTGACTTTC	CAGGTGSISGANVLTF
TRBV6-1	NA	NA	TRBJ1-3	TGTGCCAGCAGTGAACTGGGGGGACCCGGAAACACCATATATTTT	CASSELGGPGNTIYF
TRBV7-2	NA	TRBD2	TRBJ2-1	TGTGCCAGCAGCCTACAACTAGCGGGAGGGGGTCACAATGAGCAGTTCTTC	CASSLQLAGGGHNEQFF
TRBV7-6	NA	TRBD1	TRBJ1-4	TGTGCCAGCACCCCGGACAGGGACGGGGAAAAACTGTTTTTT	CASTPDRDGEKLFF
TRBV4-1	NA	TRBD1	TRBJ1-4	TGCGCCAGCAGCCACCTCGCGGGACAGGGGAAGGTACTGTTTTTT	CASSHLAGQGKVLFF
TRBV5-1	NA	TRBD2	TRBJ2-1	TGCGCCAGCAGCTTGGGTGGTGCTAGCGGGATGAGGGATGAGCAGTTCTTC	CASSLGGASGMRDEQFF
TRBV7-9	NA	NA	TRBJ2-6	TGTGCCAGCAGCTTACGGGTCTCTGGGGCCAACGTCCTGACTTTC	CASSLRVSGANVLTF
TRBV28	few	NA	TRBJ2-1	TGTGCCAGCAGTTTATCCCCAGACAATGAGCAGTTCTTC	CASSLSPDNEQFF
TRBV5-4	NA	NA	TRBJ1-5	TGTGCCAGCAGCTTGGATCCCTATAGCAATCAGCCCCAGCATTTT	CASSLDPYSNQPQHF
TRBV5-1	NA	NA	TRBJ1-2	NA	CASSFVPAGDGYTF
TRBV10-3	NA	TRBD2	TRBJ2-3	TGTGCCATCAGTGAGACCCTAGCGGTTAGCACAGATACGCAGTATTTT	CAISETLAVSTDTQYF
TRBV11-2	NA	NA	TRBJ1-2	TGTGCCAGCAGCTTCGGAGGGTCCGGCTACACCTTC	CASSFGGSGYTF
TRBV7-9	NA	NA	TRBJ2-7	TGTGCCAGCAGCTTACTGTCCGAGCAGTACTTC	CASSLLSEQYF
TRBV7-6	NA	TRBD2	TRBJ2-7	TGTGCCAGCAGCTTAGTTCGAGCGGGAGTCAACTACGAGCAGTACTTC	CASSLVRAGVNYEQYF
TRBV27	NA	NA	TRBJ2-7	TGTGCCAGCAGACCTGGTCGGGGGTCCTACGAGCAGTACTTC	CASRPGRGSYEQYF
TRBV29-1	once	NA	TRBJ2-7	TGCAGCGGTGGAGAGTGGGGAGACGAGCAGTACTTC	CSGGEWGDEQYF
TRBV13	NA	NA	TRBJ2-1	TGTGCCAGCAGCCAGCGAAATGAGCAGTTCTTC	CASSQRNEQFF
TRBV28	NA	TRBD2	TRBJ2-1	TGTGCCAGCAGACTTGAGGGGAGCGGGGGTTACAATGAGCAGTTCTTC	CASRLEGSGGYNEQFF
TRBV19	NA	TRBD1	TRBJ2-1	TGTGCCAGTAGGACAGGGGGGCCAAAGCGATGGGACAATGAGCAGTTCTTC	CASRTGGPKRWDNEQFF